This entry lists 19 T cell receptor beta chains sequenced from one sample in a study of T cells in Graves' hyperthyroidism and ophthalmopathy. Amplification of TCR beta CDR3 regions was performed using RNA transcripts as template. Carried out on the TCR CDR3, a first-round RT-PCR used the HTBI primer set. TCRdb itself ran the multiplex PCR reads through MiXCR, one entry per CDR3 protein. The data hold about half a million distinct CDR3 sequences, with about 20% observed a single time. What was sequenced was blood. These TCRs come from a man aged 18 to 30 with Graves' hyperthyroidism.

Concerning this clonotype: Being one base from a much bigger clone, this may be a read error. The V call is TRBV20-1, the J call TRBJ1-1, with 10 bases identical to TRBD1. This CDR3 has 15 amino acids. Germline V gene data show CDR1 as DFQATT and CDR2 as SNEGSKA (reference sequence). The DNA for the CDR3 is TGCAGTGCTAGAGATCTGACAGGGGGCCGGACTGAAGCTTGCTTT. This gives the protein CSARDLTGGRTEACF.

This chain links TRBV5-1 with TRBJ2-2; 7 bases match TRBD1. V lost 5 bases to trimming and J lost 0 bases; unmatched junction nucleotides: 4. Germline V gives CDR1 SGHRS, CDR2 YFSETQ. This CDR3 has 15 residues. The CDR3 sequence is CASRQGTTNTGELFF. The CDR3 DNA follows: TGCGCCAGCAGACAGGGGACGACGAACACCGGGGAGCTGTTTTTT.

In regard to this clonotype: A much larger clone sits a single nucleotide away, making a read error possible. The rearrangement links TRBV15 to TRBJ2-7, with D maybe TRBD1 (6 bases). CDR1 and CDR2 (germline): LNHNV, YYDKDF (reference sequence). CDR3 size: 15 residues. V dropped 4 bases and J dropped 5 bases, with 18 bases sitting between them. The CDR3 protein is CATSTRQASNNEQYF. The CDR3 DNA sequence: TGTGCCACCAGCACCCGACAGGCGAGCAACAACGAGCAGTACTTC.

This chain joins TRBV28 and TRBJ1-6; D gene uncertain. Trimming stripped 5 bases from V and 15 bases from J, with 14 bases between. Germline CDR1 is MDHEN and CDR2 is SYDVKM. There are 12 residues in the CDR3. This chain's CDR3 is CASSDPGVNLHF. CDR3 coding DNA: TGTGCCAGCAGTGACCCGGGAGTTAACCTCCACTTT.

This clonotype was counted many times. The V and J genes are TRBV6-1 and TRBJ2-7; possible D gene TRBD2, 5 bases. V was pared by 8 bases and J by 1 base, with 15 bases between. The CDR3 covers 14 residues. CDR1 is MNHNS and CDR2 is SASEGT in the germline V gene. The chain's CDR3 is CASVCVASSYEQYF. Here the CDR3 DNA reads TGTGCCAGCGTATGCGTAGCGAGTTCCTACGAGCAGTACTTC.

This clonotype was recorded many times. In DNA form, the CDR3 reads TGTGCCAGCAGTATTGGGACGGCTGGGGAGCAGTACTTC. Translated: CASSIGTAGEQYF. This sequence joins TRBV28 and TRBJ2-7; the D gene could be TRBD1 or TRBD2 (5 bases each). CDR3 length: 13 amino acids. The V end was cut by 5 bases, the J end by 7 bases, with 15 bases between. Germline V lookup: CDR1 MDHEN, CDR2 SYDVKM.

The V and J genes are TRBV7-8 and TRBJ2-6, with 8 bases lining up with TRBD1. The CDR3 length is 17 residues. The V and J ends lost 3 bases and 0 bases, in that order; junction bases with no gene match: 4. CDR1 SGHVS and CDR2 FQNEAQ come from the germline V gene. CDR3 DNA: TGTGCCAGCAGCTTTGGACAGGGAAGCTCTGGGGCCAACGTCCTGACTTTC. As protein: CASSFGQGSSGANVLTF.

This chain links TRBV4-1 with TRBJ2-2; either TRBD1 or TRBD2 may fit D (5 bases each). Germline lookup yields CDR1 MGHRA and CDR2 YSYEKL. V lost 3 bases and J lost 2, with 13 bases in between. The CDR3 is made up of 16 amino acids. In DNA form, the CDR3 reads TGCGCCAGCAGCCACACCTCCGGGACCAACACCGGGGAGCTGTTTTTT. Translated: CASSHTSGTNTGELFF.

The sample holds many counts of this clonotype. This chain links TRBV12-3 or TRBV12-4 with TRBJ1-2, with TRBD1 as a possible D gene (6 bases). V lost 7 bases and J lost 0, with 9 bases in between. The CDR3 spans 13 residues. In DNA, the CDR3 is TGTGCCAGCATCGGACAGCCTAACTATGGCTACACCTTC. Protein sequence: CASIGQPNYGYTF.

In the case of this clonotype: A much bigger clone sits one base away, suggesting this may be a read error. This chain connects TRBV20-1 to TRBJ2-2, with TRBD2 as a possible D gene (5 bases). Germline loops: CDR1 DFQATT, CDR2 SNEGSKA (reference sequence). The length of the CDR3 is 15 residues. V lost 5 bases and J 2 bases, leaving 15 bases between the germline ends. The CDR3 region has the DNA TGCAGTGCTGGAGGTGCCTTAGCCAACACCGGGGAGCTGTTTTTT. This translates into CSAGGALANTGELFF.

This clonotype was found a few times. A much bigger clone sits one base away, suggesting this may be a read error. The V and J genes are TRBV11-2 and TRBJ2-7, with D unclear. V lost 1 base to trimming and J lost 3 bases, with 25 bases between them. Germline V gene data show CDR1 as SGHAT and CDR2 as FQNNGV. This CDR3 region has 19 residues. CDR3 in DNA: TGTGCCAGCAGCTTAGTACGTCTTTCTAGGGCATCTTTCAACTACGAGCAGTACTTC. Translating gives CASSLVRLSRASFNYEQYF.

This clonotype was detected ten times or more. This rearrangement joins TRBV30 to TRBJ2-5, with 10 bases lining up with TRBD1. V was pared by 2 bases and J by 5 bases, with 5 bases of the junction left unmatched. The CDR3 contains 14 residues. Germline CDR1 is GTSNPN and CDR2 is SVGIG (reference sequence). This CDR3 reads CAWSRGTGEETQYF. The CDR3, as DNA: TGTGCCTGGAGTAGGGGGACAGGGGAGGAGACCCAGTACTTC. Combining the CDR3 with reference TRBV30 and TRBJ2-5 gives the whole variable domain SQTIHQWPATLVQPVGSPLSLECTVEGTSNPNLYWYRQAAGRGLQLLFYSVGIGQISSEVPQNLSASRPQDRQFILSSKKLLLSDSGFYLCAWSRGTGEETQYFGPGTRLLVL.

This clonotype has a count of ten or more. The chain is built from TRBV19 and TRBJ1-1, with 8 positions matching TRBD1. The CDR3 consists of 13 residues. V lost 9 bases to trimming and J lost 5 bases; unmatched junction nucleotides: 8. In germline, CDR1 is LNHDA, CDR2 SQIVND (reference sequence). CDR3 in DNA: TGTGCCAGCAGGTACAGGGGGTTGACTGAAGCTTTCTTT. This encodes CASRYRGLTEAFF.

This clonotype was picked up many times. The chain carries TRBV24-1 and TRBJ2-7; D may be TRBD1 (5 bases). Between the trimmed V and J ends, which lost 4 bases and 0 bases, there was a span of 12 bases. Germline CDR1 and CDR2: KGHDR and SFDVKD. This CDR3 spans 15 amino acids. The CDR3 DNA sequence: TGTGCCACCAGTGACCCCAGGGTGAGCTCCTACGAGCAGTACTTC. It codes for CATSDPRVSSYEQYF.

This clonotype was detected ten times or more. The chain employs TRBV20-1 and TRBJ2-2; the D is unclear. Germline CDR1 and CDR2: DFQATT and SNEGSKA (reference sequence). V dropped 3 bases and J dropped 0 bases, with 8 bases sitting between them. This CDR3 is 14 amino acids long. The CDR3 is CSASRHSNTGELFF. CDR3 coding DNA: TGCAGTGCTAGCCGACACTCGAACACCGGGGAGCTGTTTTTT.

The J gene is TRBJ1-3, the V gene TRBV28; maybe TRBD1 (6 bases). Trimming took 5 bases from V and 0 from J, leaving 17 bases between them. Germline V lookup: CDR1 MDHEN, CDR2 SYDVKM. The CDR3 runs 17 residues. CDR3 sequence (DNA): TGTGCCAGCAGTCCTCCAGGGACACGCAGCTCTGGAAACACCATATATTTT. Translated, it gives CASSPPGTRSSGNTIYF.

This clonotype has ten or more counts. The V and J genes are TRBV5-1 and TRBJ1-1, with D possibly being TRBD1 (6 bases). Trimming stripped 3 bases from V and 1 base from J, with 10 bases between. Germline loops: CDR1 SGHRS, CDR2 YFSETQ. CDR3 length: 14 residues. CDR3 nucleotides: TGCGCCAGCAGCTCCGGGACATCGAACACTGAAGCTTTCTTT. It is translated as CASSSGTSNTEAFF.

This clonotype was counted only a few times. The rearrangement uses TRBV9 and TRBJ1-2, with TRBD1 matching 10 bases. Germline V gene sequence: CDR1 SGDLS, CDR2 YYNGEE. V lost 0 bases to trimming and J lost 6 bases; unmatched junction nucleotides: 5. The CDR3 runs 15 residues. The CDR3 coding sequence is TGTGCCAGCAGCGTAGGACAGGGGGCCTACGATGGCTACACCTTC. As protein: CASSVGQGAYDGYTF.

This chain connects TRBV6-1 to TRBJ2-5, with no clear D. CDR1 and CDR2 (germline): MNHNS, SASEGT. The CDR3 has 14 amino acids. V was cut by 4 bases and J by 5 bases, with 14 bases left in between. The CDR3 here is CASSAPWSSETQYF. CDR3 bases: TGTGCCAGCAGTGCTCCTTGGTCTAGTGAGACCCAGTACTTC.